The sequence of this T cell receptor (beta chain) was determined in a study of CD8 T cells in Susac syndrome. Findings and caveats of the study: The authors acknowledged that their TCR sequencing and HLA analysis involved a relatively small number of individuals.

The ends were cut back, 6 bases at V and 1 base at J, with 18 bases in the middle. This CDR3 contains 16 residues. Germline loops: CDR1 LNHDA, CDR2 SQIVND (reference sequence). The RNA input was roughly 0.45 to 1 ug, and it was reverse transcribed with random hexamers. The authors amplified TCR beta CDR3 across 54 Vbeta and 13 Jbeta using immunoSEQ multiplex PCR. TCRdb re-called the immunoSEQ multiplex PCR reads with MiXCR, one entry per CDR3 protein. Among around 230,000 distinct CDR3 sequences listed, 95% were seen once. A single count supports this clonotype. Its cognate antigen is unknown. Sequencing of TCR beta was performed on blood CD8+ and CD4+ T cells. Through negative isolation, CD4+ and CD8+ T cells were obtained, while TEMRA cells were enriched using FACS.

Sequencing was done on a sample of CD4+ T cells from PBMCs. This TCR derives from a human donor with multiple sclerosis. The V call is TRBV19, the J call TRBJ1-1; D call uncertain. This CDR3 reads CASSSSGGVWNTEAFF. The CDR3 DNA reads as TGTGCCAGTAGCAGCAGCGGAGGCGTCTGGAACACTGAAGCTTTCTTT.